Listed here is a single T cell receptor beta chain. Its antigen specificity is not known. Per-nucleotide qualities are absent, and no much larger clonotype sits a single base away. TCRbeta CDR3 regions were amplified from genomic DNA using the immunoSEQ Assay, a bias-controlled multiplex PCR. The study's own analysis went as follows. Nucleated cell counts per sample were estimated from amplification of reference gene primers within the assay. To quantify the absolute abundance of each unique TCRbeta CDR3 rearrangement, sequence reads were collapsed and filtered. For each sample, productive Simpson clonality was calculated by taking the square root of Simpson's diversity index across productive rearrangements. Held by TCRdb, this immuneACCESS table contains in-frame sequences only and omits some clones. Under half of the omission traces to an unresolved V gene where checked; the cause of the rest is unknown. The DNA was the basis for D and trimming; V, J and clone size are from that table. Recorded for this sample are roughly 200,000 clones; approximately 85% of them occurred a single time. Together, the top ten hold approximately 9.9% of the sample.

This entry comes from a study of blood T cell repertoires in COVID-19 (dated by TCRdb to between 2020 and 2021). A note on the overall study: Samples covering the acute and convalescent phases of COVID-19 were provided by collaborators in the United States, Italy and Spain. The material from the prospective study consisted of cDNA or gDNA derived from T cells, B-cell-depleted T cells, or PBMCs. The dataset comprised deeply sampled blood TCRbeta repertoires from subjects exposed to, actively infected with, or recovered from COVID-19. The repertoires were released in a freely available public database meant as a resource for research on the immune response to SARS-CoV-2. Samples were obtained from the ongoing ImmuneRACE study (first 160 participants) and from 1,200 or so subjects provided by 6 global collaborators. A de-identified subject ID, COVID-19 status, age in years and sex were almost always included in the sample metadata. HLA class I and class II types, where available, came from metadata supplied by the sample provider rather than from assay-based typing.

Whole blood was collected in K2EDTA tubes by collaborating institutions according to the institutions' own protocols. Collaborator samples were shipped for TCRbeta analysis as frozen whole blood, isolated PBMCs, or DNA extracted from either sample type. Via the germline V gene (reference sequence), CDR1 is LGHDT and CDR2 YNNKEL. V and J lose 4 bases and 6 bases, and a span of 18 bases separates them. CDR3 length: 15 amino acids, cysteine to phenylalanine. Of the read, only the CDR3 DNA is kept; its 45 bases are in frame from base 1. What the work shows at the level of the full study, not this receptor alone: How much clinical and demographic metadata was included differed by source and by participant, and the metadata was provided uncurated.

The specimen was peripheral blood. The sequence is built from TRBV3-1 (or the pseudogene TRBV3-2) and TRBJ1-1; the D gene is not confidently resolved. The source is a human donor with active or convalescent COVID-19. The donor label of this sample is uncertain. The nucleotide sequence is given as TGTGCCAGCAGCCCCCGAATAATGCGCGTACCTGAAGCTTTCTTT. This encodes CASSPRIMRVPEAFF.